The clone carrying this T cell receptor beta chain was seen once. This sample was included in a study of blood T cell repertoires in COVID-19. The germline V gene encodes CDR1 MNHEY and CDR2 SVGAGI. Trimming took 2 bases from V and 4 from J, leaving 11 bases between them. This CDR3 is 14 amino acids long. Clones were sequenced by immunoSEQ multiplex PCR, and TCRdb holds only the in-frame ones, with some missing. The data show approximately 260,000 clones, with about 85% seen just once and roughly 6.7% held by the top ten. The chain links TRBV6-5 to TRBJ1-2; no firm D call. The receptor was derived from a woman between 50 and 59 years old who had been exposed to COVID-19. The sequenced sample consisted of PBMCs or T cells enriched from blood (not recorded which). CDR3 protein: CASSYGTEGYGYTF. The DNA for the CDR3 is TGTGCCAGCAGTTACGGCACAGAGGGCTATGGCTACACCTTC.